A single T cell receptor beta chain is shown here with its context. The antigen this receptor binds is unknown. No base qualities exist here, and no much larger clone lies one base off it. Via the germline V gene, CDR1 is SGHRS and CDR2 YFSETQ. V has 3 bases trimmed and J has 3 bases trimmed; junction bases matching no gene number 5. From its cysteine to its phenylalanine, the CDR3 spans 15 amino acids. Only CDR3 DNA remains: 45 bases, in frame from the first base. The protocol used for the library was the immunoSEQ multiplex PCR assay. TCRdb re-hosts the immuneACCESS table, in-frame sequences only. Its copies lack some clones; in the studies checked, an unresolved V gene accounts for under half of them, and the cause for the rest is not known. This sample is represented by about 53,000 clones; 86% of them were singletons. The ten largest make up 5.6% of the sample. The record originates from a study of technical replicates of blood from several donors (dated by TCRdb to about 2017).

This receptor was identified in a human donor in good health. Some clones in this sample may be carry-over from other donors' samples. The chain is made from TRBV5-1 and TRBJ2-2; the central 7 bases match TRBD1. The sample comprised PBMCs. The DNA sequence is as follows: TGCGCCAGCAGCTCGCCTGACAGGGACACCGGGGAGCTGTTTTTT. Its coded protein is CASSSPDRDTGELFF.